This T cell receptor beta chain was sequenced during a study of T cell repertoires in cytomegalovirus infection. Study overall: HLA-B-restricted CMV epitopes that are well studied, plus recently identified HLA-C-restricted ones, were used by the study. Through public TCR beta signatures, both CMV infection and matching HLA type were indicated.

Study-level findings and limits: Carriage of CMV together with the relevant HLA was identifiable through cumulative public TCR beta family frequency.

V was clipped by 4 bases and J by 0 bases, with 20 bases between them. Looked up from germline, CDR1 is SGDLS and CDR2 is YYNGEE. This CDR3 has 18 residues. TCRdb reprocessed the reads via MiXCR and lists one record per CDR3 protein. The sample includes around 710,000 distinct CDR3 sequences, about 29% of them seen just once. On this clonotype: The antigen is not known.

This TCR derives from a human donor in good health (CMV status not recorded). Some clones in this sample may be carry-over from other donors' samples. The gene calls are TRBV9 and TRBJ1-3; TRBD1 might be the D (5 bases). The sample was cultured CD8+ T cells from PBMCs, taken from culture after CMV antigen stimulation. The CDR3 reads CASSFNPREPSSGNTIYF. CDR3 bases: TGTGCCAGCAGCTTTAACCCCAGGGAACCCAGCTCTGGAAACACCATATATTTT.